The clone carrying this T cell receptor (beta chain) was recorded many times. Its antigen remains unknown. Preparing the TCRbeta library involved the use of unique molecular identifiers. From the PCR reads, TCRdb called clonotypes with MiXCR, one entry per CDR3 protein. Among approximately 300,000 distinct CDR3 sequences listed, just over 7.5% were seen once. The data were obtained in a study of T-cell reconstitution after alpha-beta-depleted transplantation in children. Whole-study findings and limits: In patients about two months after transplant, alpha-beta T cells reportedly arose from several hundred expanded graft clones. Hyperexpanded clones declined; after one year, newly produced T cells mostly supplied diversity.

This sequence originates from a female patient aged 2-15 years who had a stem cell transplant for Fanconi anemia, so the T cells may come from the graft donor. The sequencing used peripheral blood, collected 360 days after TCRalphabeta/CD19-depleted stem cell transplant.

CDR3 in DNA: TGTGCCAGCCGGAGGGACGGGGAGCTGTTTTTT. It is translated as CASRRDGELFF. V is TRBV11-2 and J is TRBJ2-2, with D tentatively TRBD2 (6 bases). V was pared by 8 bases and J by 7 bases, with 8 bases between. Germline assignment: CDR1 SGHAT and CDR2 FQNNGV. The CDR3 has 11 amino acids.